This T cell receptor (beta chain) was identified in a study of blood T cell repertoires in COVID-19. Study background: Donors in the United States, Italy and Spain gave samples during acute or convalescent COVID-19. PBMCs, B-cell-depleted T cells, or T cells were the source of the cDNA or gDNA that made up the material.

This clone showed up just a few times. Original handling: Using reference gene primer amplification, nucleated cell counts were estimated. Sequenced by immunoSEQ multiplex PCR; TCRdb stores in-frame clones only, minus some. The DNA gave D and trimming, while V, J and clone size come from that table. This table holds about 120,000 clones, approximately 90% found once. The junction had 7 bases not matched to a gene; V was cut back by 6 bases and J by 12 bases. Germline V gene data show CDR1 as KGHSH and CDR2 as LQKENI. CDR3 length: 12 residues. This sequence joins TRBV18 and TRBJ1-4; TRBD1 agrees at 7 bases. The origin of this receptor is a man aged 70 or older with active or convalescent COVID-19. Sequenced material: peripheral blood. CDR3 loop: CASSRQGLELFF. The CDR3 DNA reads TGTGCCAGCTCGCGACAGGGTTTGGAACTGTTTTTT.